This T cell receptor (beta chain) was obtained from a study of CD8 T cells in cerebrospinal fluid in Alzheimer's disease (dated by TCRdb to the early 2020s). Concerning the study at large: The study used two single-cell methods, plate-based nested PCR sequencing and droplet-based sequencing, to evaluate clonal expansion of CSF T cells. The study examined whether cerebrospinal fluid from healthy elderly individuals and from patients with neurodegenerative disease contained clonally expanded T cells. In the droplet-based CSF analysis comparing patients with controls, there were roughly 10 healthy controls (approximately 11,000 cells) and roughly 10 patients with MCI or Alzheimer's disease (around 9,600 cells). A total of about 26 samples were covered by the CSF gene-expression analysis, which included Parkinson's disease patients.

Every participant was in good physical condition and had no acute infectious disease. A live/dead marker was used to sort live CSF cells for droplet-based sequencing. To pellet immune cells, CSF obtained by lumbar puncture was centrifuged at 300g. CSF samples were inspected for red blood cells, and any blood-contaminated sample was excluded. CSF cells were cryopreserved in freezing medium, frozen at -80 degrees C overnight, and then transferred to liquid nitrogen for storage. Before analysis, CSF samples were stored for less than seven months. Including the terminal cysteine and phenylalanine, the CDR3 comprises 16 residues. The DNA sequence is not available. CDR1 and CDR2 are read off the germline V gene as SGHRS and YFSETQ. Overall results and qualifications from the work: Only samples with detectable clones (about 11 healthy, 5 MCI, 5 AD, 6 PD) were included in the overall clonality comparison. In patients with MCI or Alzheimer's disease, the biggest CSF clone accounted for a larger percentage of TCRs than in controls. The authors warned that finding EBV-specific TCRs in CSF does not prove a causal connection between EBV and Alzheimer's disease. In pooled data, a highly expanded clone (at least 3% of TCRs) was found in 1 of 10 healthy subjects versus 4 of 6 Alzheimer's patients. The EBV-specific clones were neither the most highly expanded clones nor enriched among patients.

Libraries were constructed by 10x single-cell sequencing. CSF cells were profiled with 10X Genomics single-cell V(D)J and 5' gene-expression libraries. An Illumina NextSeq550 was used to sequence CSF single-cell TCR libraries. The authors' pipeline ran thus. V(D)J reads were aligned to the vdj-GRCh38 alts ensemble 2.0.0 reference and processed with the Cell Ranger vdj pipeline. Clonotypes were defined as cell barcodes sharing the same set of productive CDR3 nucleotide sequences. To connect clonality with transcriptional profiles, clonotype information was added to the gene-expression metadata in Seurat v3.0. Any CSF cell with more than 1,800 genes, more than 7,500 UMIs or more than 10% mitochondrial reads was excluded. To find TCRs with known antigen specificity, CDR3-beta sequences were matched against VDJdb. Clone sharing was examined by network analysis using the R package qgraph, in which only TCRs with complete alpha and beta chains were included. After the reads were reprocessed by TCRdb, one entry was made per CDR3 protein sequence, with no DNA. What appears here as the V and J calls and clone size reflects TCRdb's work, not the paper's. The sample table records over a thousand distinct CDR3 sequences. The top ten clones comprise less than 10% of the sample.

This clonotype counts as medium-sized (0.01 to 0.1%) based on its frequency; no count is recorded. Its antigen is currently not known. The sequencing input was cerebrospinal fluid. This receptor was taken from a human donor in good health. The chain was built from TRBV5-1 and TRBJ1-3; TCRdb's assignment of TRBD1 cannot be checked, as there is no DNA. The CDR3 has the sequence CASSSTGSYPGNTIYF.